These 20 T cell receptor beta chains were sequenced from one sample in a study of response to subunit inactivated influenza vaccine. TCRdb analysed the RT-PCR reads with MiXCR anew, one entry per CDR3 protein. The table lists over 400,000 distinct CDR3 sequences, 13% of them singletons. The specimen was PBMCs from blood, collected 40 to 50 days after vaccination. These TCRs come from a man over 45 who received an inactivated influenza vaccine.

This chain uses TRBV6-1 with TRBJ1-2; TRBD1 matches at 10 bases. From germline, CDR1 is MNHNS and CDR2 SASEGT. CDR3 length: 13 residues. With 4 bases clipped from V and 6 bases from J, the junction kept 2 bases outside the gene matches. The CDR3 reads CASSVTGGDGYTF. CDR3 bases: TGTGCCAGCAGTGTGACAGGGGGCGATGGCTACACCTTC.

The rearrangement joins TRBV20-1 to TRBJ2-5; TRBD2 agrees at 8 bases. The germline V gene has CDR1 DFQATT and CDR2 SNEGSKA (reference sequence). The CDR3 runs to 16 residues. V shed 0 bases and J 0 bases; nucleotides not matched to a gene: 6. The CDR3 DNA is TGCAGTGCTAGAGATATAGCGGGAAAAAACCAAGAGACCCAGTACTTC. Protein sequence: CSARDIAGKNQETQYF.

This clonotype has more than one count but fewer than ten. The genes are TRBV15 and TRBJ2-5, with 7 bases matching TRBD2. The CDR3 loop spans 15 amino acids. V shed 4 bases, J shed 1 base, and the junction held 6 bases outside the gene matches. Germline lookup yields CDR1 LNHNV and CDR2 YYDKDF (reference sequence). CDR3: CATSKGSSGQETQYF. CDR3 DNA sequence: TGTGCCACCAGCAAGGGGTCTAGCGGCCAAGAGACCCAGTACTTC. Full variable domain (outside the CDR3, taken from reference TRBV15 and TRBJ2-5): DAMVIQNPRYQVTQFGKPVTLSCSQTLNHNVMYWYQQKSSQAPKLLFHYYDKDFNNEADTPDNFQSRRPNTSFCFLDIRSPGLGDTAMYLCATSKGSSGQETQYFGPGTRLLVL.

This clonotype was detected a few times. The rearrangement joins TRBV27 to TRBJ2-3; TRBD2 matches 7 bases. V lost 0 bases and J lost 4; bases outside the gene matches: 7. From germline, CDR1 is MNHEY and CDR2 SMNVEV (reference sequence). CDR3 length: 16 residues. CDR3 nucleotide sequence: TGTGCCAGCAGTTTATCGTCCGGGACTATCCCAGATACGCAGTATTTT. This gives the protein CASSLSSGTIPDTQYF.

In its sample, this clonotype was seen a few times. This chain connects TRBV5-1 to TRBJ2-1; TRBD1 agrees at 7 bases. This CDR3 is 16 amino acids long. CDR1 and CDR2 (germline): SGHRS, YFSETQ. Trimming took 0 bases from V and 2 from J; bases not matched to a gene: 5. This chain's CDR3 is CASSLGVTGPYNEQFF. CDR3 DNA: TGCGCCAGCAGCTTGGGTGTGACAGGGCCCTACAATGAGCAGTTCTTC.

The sample holds a few counts of this clonotype. The J gene is TRBJ2-2, the V gene TRBV6-2 or TRBV6-3; TRBD1 matches 8 bases. The CDR3 is made up of 16 amino acids. The germline V gene encodes CDR1 MNHEY and CDR2 SVGEGT. V shed 5 bases, J shed 5 bases, and the junction held 10 bases outside the gene matches. The CDR3 sequence is CASSGGDRPRTGELFF. In DNA form, the CDR3 reads TGTGCCAGCAGTGGAGGGGACAGGCCAAGGACCGGGGAGCTGTTTTTT.

The table lists this clonotype with a few counts. The chain employs TRBV4-1 and TRBJ1-2; D remains unclear. The germline CDR1 and CDR2 sequences are MGHRA and YSYEKL. The CDR3 totals 15 residues. V dropped 0 bases and J dropped 5 bases, with 13 bases sitting between them. CDR3 sequence reads: CASSQDGLGAYGYTF. The CDR3 nucleotides are TGCGCCAGCAGCCAAGATGGACTAGGAGCTTATGGCTACACCTTC.

This clonotype was recorded at least ten times. For the CDR3, the DNA is TGTGCCAGCAGCCCGCGGTTCATTCCACCTTCTCACGAGCAGTACTTC. Residues: CASSPRFIPPSHEQYF. The rearrangement joins TRBV7-2 to TRBJ2-7; D remains ambiguous. The germline CDR1 and CDR2 sequences are SGHTA and FQGNSA. Trimming cost V 5 bases and J 5 bases, with 22 bases left between them. The CDR3 loop spans 16 amino acids.

This clonotype was counted at least ten times. The chain couples TRBV12-3 or TRBV12-4 to TRBJ2-7; 10 bases are shared with TRBD2. This CDR3 contains 15 residues. Unmatched junction bases numbered 7, after V lost 5 bases and J lost 3 bases. The CDR3 DNA reads TGTGCCAGCAGTCGTTCGACTAGCGGGTTCTACGAGCAGTACTTC. It translates to CASSRSTSGFYEQYF.

The J gene is TRBJ2-4, the V gene TRBV2; D gene unclear. Germline CDR1 reads SNHLY; CDR2 reads FYNNEI. V was clipped by 2 bases and J by 1 base, with 9 bases between them. The CDR3 consists of 15 residues. CDR3: CASSERVVAKNIQYF. In DNA, the CDR3 is TGTGCCAGCAGTGAAAGGGTAGTGGCCAAAAACATTCAGTACTTC.

In its sample, this clonotype was seen a few times. This rearrangement joins TRBV7-8 to TRBJ2-1; 9 nucleotides line up with TRBD1. This CDR3 is 17 amino acids long. Germline-derived CDR1 and CDR2 are SGHVS and FQNEAQ. Germline trimming cut 1 base from V and 7 bases from J; bases unmatched to any gene: 11. The CDR3: CASSLVVWDRDSNEQFF. CDR3 DNA: TGTGCCAGCAGCTTAGTCGTCTGGGACAGGGACTCGAATGAGCAGTTCTTC.

This clonotype has more than one count but fewer than ten. The rearrangement links TRBV28 to TRBJ2-7, with D possibly being TRBD1 or TRBD2 (5 bases each). The CDR3 spans 16 residues. Germline V CDR1 and CDR2: MDHEN, SYDVKM. V was cut by 6 bases and J by 0 bases, with 18 bases left in between. CDR3 nucleotide sequence: TGTGCCAGCAGAGCTATACGGGACGCCAACTCCTACGAGCAGTACTTC. Protein product: CASRAIRDANSYEQYF.

This clonotype was counted at least ten times. The chain uses TRBV20-1 and TRBJ2-5; TRBD2 matches 13 bases. Trimming removed 4 bases from V and 2 bases from J; junction bases left unmatched: 7. Germline CDR1 and CDR2: DFQATT and SNEGSKA (reference sequence). This CDR3 region has 16 residues. The CDR3 DNA is TGCAGTGCTAAAGGACTAGCGGGGGATTATCAAGAGACCCAGTACTTC. Its protein is CSAKGLAGDYQETQYF.

This clonotype was counted many times. The V gene is TRBV7-2, the J gene TRBJ2-1; a possible D gene is TRBD2 (5 bases). The V end lost 5 bases, the J end lost 1 base, and 18 bases lay between the germline ends. CDR3 length equals 17 residues. Germline CDR1 is SGHTA and CDR2 is FQGNSA. CDR3: CASSNKHGGISYNEQFF. The CDR3 nucleotides read TGTGCCAGCAGCAATAAACATGGAGGTATTTCCTACAATGAGCAGTTCTTC.

At least ten counts were recorded for this clonotype. The rearrangement joins TRBV12-3 or TRBV12-4 to TRBJ1-6, with TRBD1 as a possible D gene (6 bases). Trimming took 3 bases from V and 10 from J, leaving 13 bases between them. The CDR3 is 14 amino acids. Here the CDR3 DNA reads TGTGCCAGCAGTTTTACAGGGAAAGGATCACCCCTCCACTTT. Residues: CASSFTGKGSPLHF.

The V and J genes are TRBV20-1 and TRBJ2-1; D is uncertain. The V end was cut by 0 bases, the J end by 2 bases, with 8 bases between. The CDR3 extends over 14 amino acids. Germline V gives CDR1 DFQATT, CDR2 SNEGSKA (reference sequence). As DNA, the CDR3 is TGCAGTGCTAGAGATAGACTCCCCTACAATGAGCAGTTCTTC. Translating gives CSARDRLPYNEQFF.

This clonotype was counted only a few times. The chain couples TRBV2 to TRBJ2-5, with D unresolved. V was cut by 7 bases and J by 3 bases, with 12 bases left in between. The CDR3 consists of 13 residues. Germline loops: CDR1 SNHLY, CDR2 FYNNEI. CDR3 nucleotide sequence: TGTGCCAGCATCAGTGAGCATAAAGAGACCCAGTACTTC. This encodes CASISEHKETQYF.

The chain is built from TRBV20-1 and TRBJ2-7; D is ambiguous. Germline V lookup: CDR1 DFQATT, CDR2 SNEGSKA (reference sequence). V was trimmed by 3 bases and J by 0 bases, leaving 6 bases between them. This CDR3 contains 12 residues. CDR3 residues: CSARYTSYEQYF. For the CDR3, the DNA is TGCAGTGCTAGGTACACCTCCTACGAGCAGTACTTC.

The chain recombines TRBV10-3 with TRBJ2-1; 14 bases map to TRBD2. The CDR3 sequence is 17 residues long. Losses at the gene ends were 6 bases for V and 4 bases for J; bases not matched to a gene: 8. In germline, CDR1 is ENHRY, CDR2 SYGVKD. CDR3 residues: CAIRPGLAGGSYNEQFF. The DNA for the CDR3 is TGTGCCATCAGACCCGGACTAGCGGGGGGCTCTTACAATGAGCAGTTCTTC.

V and J are TRBV4-2 and TRBJ1-1; a possible D gene is TRBD1 (6 bases). The CDR3 contains 16 residues. CDR1 is LGHNA and CDR2 is YNFKEQ in the germline V gene. The ends were cut back, 1 base at V and 3 bases at J, with 15 bases in the middle. The DNA for the CDR3 is TGTGCCAGCAGCCAAGGCCCTTTTCGGGGGCACACTGAAGCTTTCTTT. It codes for CASSQGPFRGHTEAFF.